This T cell receptor (beta chain) stems from a study of OX40 agonist ivuxolimab in advanced cancers. With regard to the full study: The costimulatory receptor OX40 (CD134) was targeted by ivuxolimab, a fully human IgG2 agonistic monoclonal antibody. Peripheral TCRbeta sequencing was intended to test whether TCR sequence diversity was altered and clonal T-cell expansion was caused by ivuxolimab. Intravenous ivuxolimab was administered to patients every 2 weeks at six dose levels: 0.01, 0.1, 0.3, 1.5, 3 and 10 mg/kg. Partial responses were achieved by three dose-escalation patients, of whom one had hepatocellular carcinoma and two had cutaneous melanoma. Of the roughly 54 dose-escalation patients, hepatocellular carcinoma was present in about 19, melanoma in around 15, renal cell carcinoma in 9 and head and neck cancer in 9. The dose-escalation cohort was about 83% male with a mean age of about 65 years, ranging from roughly 23 to 85. Prior anti-PD-1, anti-PD-L1 or anti-CTLA-4 therapy was permitted, and checkpoint inhibitors had been received by less than 45% of dose-escalation patients. The paper covers the monotherapy dose-escalation part of the phase I ivuxolimab trial, which included N ≈ 54 patients.

Patients with autoimmune disease history or receiving systemic immunosuppression were excluded from the trial. Peripheral blood for TCR sequencing was drawn from every dose cohort at baseline, at cycle 4 day 1 and at cycle 7 day 1. The samples were drawn from a first-in-human, open-label, multicenter phase I dose-escalation trial of ivuxolimab. Adults with locally advanced or metastatic head and neck squamous cell, hepatocellular, melanoma or renal cell carcinoma were enrolled in the trial. Before TCR sequencing, CD4+ and CD8+ T cells were separately sorted from peripheral blood. What the authors observed across the whole study: After ivuxolimab, CD8+ T cells had more expanded clones than CD4+ T cells on average. At doses of 0.1 to 3.0 mg/kg, clonal expansion of both CD4+ and CD8+ T cells in blood was seen between baseline and week 6. The antigen specificity of the peripheral T cells that underwent clonal expansion was not determined. In the 0.1-3.0 mg/kg groups, partial responders were among the patients with the lowest normalized peripheral clonal expansion, particularly in CD8+ T cells. Low levels of normalized T-cell clonal expansion were also seen in some patients who did not respond.

The germline ends are 11 bases apart after V is trimmed by 0 bases and J by 5 bases. Reading from cysteine to phenylalanine, the CDR3 counts 15 amino acids. Here the CDR3 DNA is all that survives: 45 bases in frame from base 1. The germline V gene provides CDR1 SGDLS and CDR2 YYNGEE. Turning to this clone: This receptor's antigen is unknown. Base quality data are lacking; no much larger clone is found one base away.

Genomic DNA was isolated from the sorted cells so that the TCRbeta CDR3 region could be sequenced. The immunoSEQ Assay was used for sequencing of TCRbeta CDR3 regions. TCRdb re-hosts the immuneACCESS table, in-frame sequences only. Its copies lack some clones; in the studies checked, an unresolved V gene accounts for under half of them, and the cause for the rest is not known. This sample has under 85,000 clones in its table, and about 85% of those were observed once. The top ten clones comprise 0.83% of the sample. This TCR was sampled from an adult with an advanced solid tumor such as melanoma, head and neck, liver or kidney cancer. The chain links TRBV9 with TRBJ2-2; no D gene call is confident. The sequences come from CD4+ or CD8+ T cells sorted from blood, collected in a trial of the OX40 agonist ivuxolimab. The nucleotide sequence is TGTGCCAGCAGCGTAGTAGCTTCCCGGACCGGGGAGCTGTTTTTT. Its protein product is CASSVVASRTGELFF.